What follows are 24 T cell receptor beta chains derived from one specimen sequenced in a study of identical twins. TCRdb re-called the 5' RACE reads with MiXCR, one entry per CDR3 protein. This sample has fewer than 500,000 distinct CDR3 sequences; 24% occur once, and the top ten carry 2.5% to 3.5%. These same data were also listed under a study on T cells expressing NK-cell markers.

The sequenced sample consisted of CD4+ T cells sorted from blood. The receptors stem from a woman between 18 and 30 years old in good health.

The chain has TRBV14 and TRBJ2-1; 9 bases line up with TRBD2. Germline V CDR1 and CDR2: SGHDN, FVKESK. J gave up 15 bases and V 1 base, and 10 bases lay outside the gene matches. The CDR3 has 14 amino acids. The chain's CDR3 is CASSQVDEREDPFF. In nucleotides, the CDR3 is TGTGCCAGCAGCCAAGTTGATGAGCGGGAGGATCCGTTCTTC.

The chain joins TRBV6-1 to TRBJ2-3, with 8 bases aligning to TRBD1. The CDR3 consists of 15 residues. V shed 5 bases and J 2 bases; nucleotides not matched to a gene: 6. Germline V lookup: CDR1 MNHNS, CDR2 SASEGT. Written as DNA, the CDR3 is TGTGCCAGCAGTATGGACAGGGACCACACAGATACGCAGTATTTT. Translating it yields CASSMDRDHTDTQYF.

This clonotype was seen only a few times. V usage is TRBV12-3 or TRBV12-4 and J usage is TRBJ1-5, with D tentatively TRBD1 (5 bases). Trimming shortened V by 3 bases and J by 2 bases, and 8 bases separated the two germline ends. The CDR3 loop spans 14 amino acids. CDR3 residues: CASSFAGRNQPQHF. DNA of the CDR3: TGTGCCAGCAGTTTCGCGGGACGCAATCAGCCCCAGCATTTT.

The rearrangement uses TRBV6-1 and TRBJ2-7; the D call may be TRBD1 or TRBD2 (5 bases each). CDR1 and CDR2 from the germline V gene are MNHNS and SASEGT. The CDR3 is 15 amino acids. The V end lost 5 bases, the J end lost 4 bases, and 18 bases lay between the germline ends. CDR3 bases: TGTGCCAGCAGTCGGCTCCGGGACGGGCCTTACGAGCAGTACTTC. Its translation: CASSRLRDGPYEQYF.

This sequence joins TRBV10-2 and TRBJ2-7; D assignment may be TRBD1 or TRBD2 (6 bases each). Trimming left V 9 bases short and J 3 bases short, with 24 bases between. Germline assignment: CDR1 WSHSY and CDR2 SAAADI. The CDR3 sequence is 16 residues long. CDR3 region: CASGGQGGAPGYEQYF. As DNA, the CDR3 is TGCGCCAGTGGGGGGCAGGGCGGGGCCCCCGGCTACGAGCAGTACTTC.

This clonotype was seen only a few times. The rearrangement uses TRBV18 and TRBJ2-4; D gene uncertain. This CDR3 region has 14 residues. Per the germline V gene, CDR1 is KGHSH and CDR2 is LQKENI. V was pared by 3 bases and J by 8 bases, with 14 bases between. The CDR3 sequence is CASSPRLSQDIQYF. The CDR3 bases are TGTGCCAGCTCACCTCGGCTTAGTCAAGACATTCAGTACTTC.

Written as DNA, the CDR3 is TGTGCCAGCAGCCGAAAACTACATCTCGGGACAGAAGGAGGGAAACTGTTTTTT. Residues: CASSRKLHLGTEGGKLFF. The genes are TRBV3-1 and TRBJ1-4, with 7 bases matching TRBD1. Germline V gene lookup returns CDR1 LGHDT and CDR2 YNNKEL (reference sequence). There are 18 residues in the CDR3. J gave up 11 bases and V 4 bases, and 22 bases lay outside the gene matches.

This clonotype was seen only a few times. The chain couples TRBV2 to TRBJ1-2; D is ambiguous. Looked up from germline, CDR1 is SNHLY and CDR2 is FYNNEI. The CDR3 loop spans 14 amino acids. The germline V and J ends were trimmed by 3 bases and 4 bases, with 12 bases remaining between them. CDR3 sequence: CASSEWRSGYGYTF. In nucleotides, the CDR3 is TGTGCCAGCAGTGAGTGGCGGTCTGGCTATGGCTACACCTTC.

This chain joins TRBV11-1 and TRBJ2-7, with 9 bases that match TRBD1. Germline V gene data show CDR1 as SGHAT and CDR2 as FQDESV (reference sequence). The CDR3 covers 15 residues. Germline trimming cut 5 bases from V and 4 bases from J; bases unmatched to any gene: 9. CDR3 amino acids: CASSIPTGGRYEQYF. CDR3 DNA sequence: TGTGCCAGCAGCATCCCGACAGGGGGAAGATACGAGCAGTACTTC.

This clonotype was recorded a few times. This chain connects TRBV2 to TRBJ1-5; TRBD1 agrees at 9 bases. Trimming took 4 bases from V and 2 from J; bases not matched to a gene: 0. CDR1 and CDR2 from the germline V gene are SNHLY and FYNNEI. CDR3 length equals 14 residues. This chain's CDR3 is CASSGTGGNQPQHF. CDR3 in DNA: TGTGCCAGCAGTGGGACAGGGGGCAATCAGCCCCAGCATTTT.

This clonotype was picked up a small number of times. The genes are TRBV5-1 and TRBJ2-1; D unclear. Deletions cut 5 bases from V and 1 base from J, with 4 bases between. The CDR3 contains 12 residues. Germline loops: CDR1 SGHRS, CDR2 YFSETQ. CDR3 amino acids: CASRHSYNEQFF. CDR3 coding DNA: TGCGCCAGCAGACATTCCTACAATGAGCAGTTCTTC.

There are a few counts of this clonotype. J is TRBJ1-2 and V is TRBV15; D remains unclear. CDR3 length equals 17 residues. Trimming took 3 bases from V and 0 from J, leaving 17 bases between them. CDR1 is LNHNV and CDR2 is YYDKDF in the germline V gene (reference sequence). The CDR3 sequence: CATSRSASSGANYGYTF. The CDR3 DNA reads TGTGCCACCAGCAGGTCCGCCTCGAGTGGAGCTAACTATGGCTACACCTTC.

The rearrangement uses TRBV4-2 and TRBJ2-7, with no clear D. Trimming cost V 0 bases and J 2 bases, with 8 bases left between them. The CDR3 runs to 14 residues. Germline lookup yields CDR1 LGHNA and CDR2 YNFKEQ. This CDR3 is CASSQELGTYEQYF. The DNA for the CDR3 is TGTGCCAGCAGCCAAGAATTGGGGACCTACGAGCAGTACTTC.

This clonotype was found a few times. CDR3 sequence reads: CASSVLATEAFF. The CDR3, as DNA: TGTGCCAGCAGCGTCTTGGCTACTGAAGCTTTCTTT. The chain carries TRBV2 and TRBJ1-1; no firm D call. The CDR3 loop spans 12 amino acids. Per germline, CDR1 SNHLY and CDR2 FYNNEI. Trimming took off 6 bases at V and 5 bases at J, with 10 bases between the two ends.

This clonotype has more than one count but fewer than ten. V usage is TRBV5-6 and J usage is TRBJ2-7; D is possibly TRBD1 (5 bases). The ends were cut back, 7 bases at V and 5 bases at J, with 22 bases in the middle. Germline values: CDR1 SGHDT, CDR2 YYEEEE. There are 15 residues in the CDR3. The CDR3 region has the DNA TGTGCCAGCGCCTCCAAAGTAAGGGGAAATCACGAGCAGTACTTC. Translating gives CASASKVRGNHEQYF.

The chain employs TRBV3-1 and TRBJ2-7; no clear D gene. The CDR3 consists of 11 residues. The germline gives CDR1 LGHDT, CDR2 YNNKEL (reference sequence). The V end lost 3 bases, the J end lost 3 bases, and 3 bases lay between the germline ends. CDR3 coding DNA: TGTGCCAGCAGCCATAACTACGAGCAGTACTTC. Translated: CASSHNYEQYF.

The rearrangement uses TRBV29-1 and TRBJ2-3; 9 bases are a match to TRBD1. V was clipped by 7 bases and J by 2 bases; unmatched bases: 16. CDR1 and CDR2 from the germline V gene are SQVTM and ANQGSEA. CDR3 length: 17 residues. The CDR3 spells CSDWVIPQGADTDTQYF. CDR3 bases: TGCAGCGACTGGGTCATTCCACAGGGGGCCGACACAGATACGCAGTATTTT.

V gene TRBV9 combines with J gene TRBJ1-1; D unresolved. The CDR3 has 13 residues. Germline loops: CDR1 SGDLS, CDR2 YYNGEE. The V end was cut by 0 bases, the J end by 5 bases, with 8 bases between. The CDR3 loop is CASSVARVTEAFF. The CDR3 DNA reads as TGTGCCAGCAGCGTAGCGAGGGTTACTGAAGCTTTCTTT.

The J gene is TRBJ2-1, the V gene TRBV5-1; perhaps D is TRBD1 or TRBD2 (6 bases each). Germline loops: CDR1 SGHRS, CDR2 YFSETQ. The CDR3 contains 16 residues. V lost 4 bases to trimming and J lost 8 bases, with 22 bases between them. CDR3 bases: TGCGCCAGCAGCCCAGGCGGGGCCAGGGGATTGGATGAGCAGTTCTTC. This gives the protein CASSPGGARGLDEQFF.

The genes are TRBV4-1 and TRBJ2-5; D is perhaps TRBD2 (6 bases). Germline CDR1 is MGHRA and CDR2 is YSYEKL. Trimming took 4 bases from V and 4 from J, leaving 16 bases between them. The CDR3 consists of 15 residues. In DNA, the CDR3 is TGCGCCAGCAGCCCAGAGGGCGGGCGGGGAGAGACCCAGTACTTC. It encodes CASSPEGGRGETQYF.

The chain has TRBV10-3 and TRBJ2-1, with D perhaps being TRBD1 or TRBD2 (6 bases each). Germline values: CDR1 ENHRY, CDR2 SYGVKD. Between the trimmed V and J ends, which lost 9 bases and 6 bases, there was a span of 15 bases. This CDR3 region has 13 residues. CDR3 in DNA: TGTGCCATGACACAGGGACTCGGCAATGAGCAGTTCTTC. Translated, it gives CAMTQGLGNEQFF.

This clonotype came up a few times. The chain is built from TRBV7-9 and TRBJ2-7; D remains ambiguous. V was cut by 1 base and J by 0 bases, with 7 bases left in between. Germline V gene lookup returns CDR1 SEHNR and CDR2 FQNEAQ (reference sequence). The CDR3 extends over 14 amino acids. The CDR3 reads CASSLVGASYEQYF. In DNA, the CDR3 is TGTGCCAGCAGCTTAGTTGGCGCCTCCTACGAGCAGTACTTC.

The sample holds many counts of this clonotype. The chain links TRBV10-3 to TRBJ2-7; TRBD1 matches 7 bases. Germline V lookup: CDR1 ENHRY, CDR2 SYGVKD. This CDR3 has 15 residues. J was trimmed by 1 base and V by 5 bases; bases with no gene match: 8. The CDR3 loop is CAISPGQAISYEQYF. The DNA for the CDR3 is TGTGCCATCAGTCCCGGACAGGCTATTTCCTACGAGCAGTACTTC.

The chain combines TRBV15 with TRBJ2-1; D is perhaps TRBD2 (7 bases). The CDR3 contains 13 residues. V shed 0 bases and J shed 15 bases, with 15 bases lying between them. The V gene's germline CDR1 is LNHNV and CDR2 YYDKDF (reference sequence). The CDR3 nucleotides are TGTGCCACCAGCAGAGAAGGGGGGGACGCGATGTTCTTC. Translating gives CATSREGGDAMFF.